This T cell receptor beta chain was documented in a study of cytomegalovirus exposure and HLA in healthy donors. In the study overall: Earlier sequencing of about 179 million T cells yielded about 120 million unique TCR beta sequences.

Primers: 60 Vbeta forward and 13 Jbeta reverse. Profiling relied on immunoSEQ multiplex PCR, and the TCRdb table lists in-frame clones only, not all of them. Seen here are some 110,000 clones, under 85% observed once, and the top ten hold 4% to 5.5%. The study's findings and limits: HLA alleles were associated with some 17,000 TCR beta sequences in a later analysis at 0.05 false discovery rate. The authors confirmed in vitro that three CMV-associated chains were specific for CMV antigens.

In the case of this clone: Its matching antigen is unknown.

The CDR3 runs to 16 residues. V gave up 6 bases and J gave up 2 bases; unmatched junction bases: 11. CDR1 and CDR2 (germline): SGHTA, FQGNSA. Sequences were obtained from PBMCs. The chain carries TRBV7-2 and TRBJ2-5; 8 bases are shared with TRBD1. This clonotype was sampled from a man aged 25 to 40 in good health and CMV-seropositive. For the CDR3, the DNA is TGTGCCAGCAGTTATGCCAGGGGGCCCACTCAAGAGACCCAGTACTTC. Translating it yields CASSYARGPTQETQYF. Variable domain in full (rest from reference TRBV7-2 and TRBJ2-5): GAGVSQSPSNKVTEKGKDVELRCDPISGHTALYWYRQSLGQGLEFLIYFQGNSAPDKSGLPSDRFSAERTGGSVSTLTIQRTQQEDSAVYLCASSYARGPTQETQYFGPGTRLLVL.